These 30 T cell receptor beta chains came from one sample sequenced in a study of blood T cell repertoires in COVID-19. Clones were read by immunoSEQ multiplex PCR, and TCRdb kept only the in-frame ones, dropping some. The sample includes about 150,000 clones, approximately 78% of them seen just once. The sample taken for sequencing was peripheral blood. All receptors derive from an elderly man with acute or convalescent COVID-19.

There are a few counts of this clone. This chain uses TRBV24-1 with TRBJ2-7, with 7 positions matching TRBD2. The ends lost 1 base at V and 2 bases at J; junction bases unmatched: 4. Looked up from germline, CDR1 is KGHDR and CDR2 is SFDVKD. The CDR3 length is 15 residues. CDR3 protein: CATSDFGRGAYEQYV. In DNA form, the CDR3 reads TGTGCCACCAGTGATTTTGGCCGGGGGGCCTACGAGCAGTACGTC.

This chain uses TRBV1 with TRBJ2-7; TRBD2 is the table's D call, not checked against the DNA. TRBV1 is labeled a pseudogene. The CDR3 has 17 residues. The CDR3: CTSSQWSKELETYEQYF. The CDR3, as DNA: TGCACCAGCAGCCAATGGAGTAAGGAGCTAGAAACATACGAGCAGTACTTC.

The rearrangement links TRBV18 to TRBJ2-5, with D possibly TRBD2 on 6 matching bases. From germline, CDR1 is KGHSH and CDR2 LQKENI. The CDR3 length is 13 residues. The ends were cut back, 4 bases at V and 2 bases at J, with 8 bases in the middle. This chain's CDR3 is CASSRGEQETQYF. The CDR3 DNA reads TGTGCCAGCTCACGCGGGGAACAAGAGACCCAGTACTTC.

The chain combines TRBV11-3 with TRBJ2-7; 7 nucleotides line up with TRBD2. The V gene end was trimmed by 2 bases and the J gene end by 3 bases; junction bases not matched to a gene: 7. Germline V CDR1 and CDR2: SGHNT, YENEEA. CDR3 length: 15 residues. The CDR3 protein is CASSLSGEVGYEQYF. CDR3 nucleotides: TGTGCCAGCAGCTTAAGCGGGGAGGTCGGCTACGAGCAGTACTTC.

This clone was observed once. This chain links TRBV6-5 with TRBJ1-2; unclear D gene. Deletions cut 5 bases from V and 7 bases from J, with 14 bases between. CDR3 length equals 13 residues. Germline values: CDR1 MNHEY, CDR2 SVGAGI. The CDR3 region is CASSPLFLAGYTF. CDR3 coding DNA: TGTGCCAGCAGTCCTCTTTTTTTGGCTGGCTACACCTTC.

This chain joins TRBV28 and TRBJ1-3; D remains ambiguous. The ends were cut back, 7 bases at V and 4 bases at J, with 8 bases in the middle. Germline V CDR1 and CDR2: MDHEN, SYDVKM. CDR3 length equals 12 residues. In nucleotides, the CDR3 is TGTGCCAGCAAGCGGTTCGGAAACACCATATATTTT. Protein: CASKRFGNTIYF. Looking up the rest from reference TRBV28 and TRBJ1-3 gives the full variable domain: DVKVTQSSRYLVKRTGEKVFLECVQDMDHENMFWYRQDPGLGLRLIYFSYDVKMKEKGDIPEGYSVSREKKERFSLILESASTNQTSMYLCASKRFGNTIYFGEGSWLTVV.

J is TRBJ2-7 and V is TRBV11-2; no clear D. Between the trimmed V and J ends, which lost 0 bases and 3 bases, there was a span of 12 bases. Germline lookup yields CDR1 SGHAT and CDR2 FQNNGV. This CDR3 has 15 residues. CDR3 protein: CASSLDSASYYEQYV. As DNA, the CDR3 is TGTGCCAGCAGCTTAGATTCCGCCTCCTACTACGAGCAGTACGTC.

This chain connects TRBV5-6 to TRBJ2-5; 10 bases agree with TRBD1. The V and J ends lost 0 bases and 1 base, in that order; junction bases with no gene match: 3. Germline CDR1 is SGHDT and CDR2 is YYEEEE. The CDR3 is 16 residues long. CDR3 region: CASSLVGQGTQETQYF. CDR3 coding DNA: TGTGCCAGCAGCTTGGTGGGACAGGGGACCCAAGAGACCCAGTACTTC.

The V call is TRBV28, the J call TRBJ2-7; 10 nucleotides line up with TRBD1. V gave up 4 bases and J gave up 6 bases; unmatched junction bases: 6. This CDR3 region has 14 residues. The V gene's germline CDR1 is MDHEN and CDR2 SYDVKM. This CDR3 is CASSSSGTGVEQYV. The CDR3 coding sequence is TGTGCCAGCAGTTCCTCCGGGACAGGGGTCGAGCAGTACGTC.

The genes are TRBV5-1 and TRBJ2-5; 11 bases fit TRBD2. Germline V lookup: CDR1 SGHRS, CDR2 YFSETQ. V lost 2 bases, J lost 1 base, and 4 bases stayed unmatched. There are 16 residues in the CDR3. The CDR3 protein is CASSLLAGAGQETQYF. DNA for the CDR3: TGCGCCAGCAGCTTACTAGCGGGGGCCGGCCAAGAGACCCAGTACTTC.

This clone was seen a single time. The CDR3 spells CASSYTSGGADEQFF. The CDR3 coding sequence is TGTGCCAGCAGTTACACTAGCGGGGGGGCGGATGAGCAGTTCTTC. The V gene is TRBV6-5, the J gene TRBJ2-1; 13 bases map to TRBD2. CDR3 length: 15 amino acids. V trimming: 2 bases; J trimming: 8 bases; junction bases outside the gene matches: 3. The germline V gene has CDR1 MNHEY and CDR2 SVGAGI.

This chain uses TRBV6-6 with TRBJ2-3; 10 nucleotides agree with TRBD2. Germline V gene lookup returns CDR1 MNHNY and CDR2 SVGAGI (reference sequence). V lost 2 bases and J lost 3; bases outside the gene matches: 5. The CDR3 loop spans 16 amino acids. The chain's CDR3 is CASSYATSGVTDTQYF. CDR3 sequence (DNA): TGTGCCAGCAGTTACGCTACTAGCGGGGTTACAGATACGCAGTATTTT.

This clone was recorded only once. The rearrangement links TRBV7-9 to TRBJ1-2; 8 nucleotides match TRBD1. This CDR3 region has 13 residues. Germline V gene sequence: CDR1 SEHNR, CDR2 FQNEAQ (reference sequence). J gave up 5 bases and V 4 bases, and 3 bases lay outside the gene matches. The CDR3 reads CASSSGQGYGYTF. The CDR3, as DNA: TGTGCCAGCAGCTCAGGACAGGGTTATGGCTACACCTTC.

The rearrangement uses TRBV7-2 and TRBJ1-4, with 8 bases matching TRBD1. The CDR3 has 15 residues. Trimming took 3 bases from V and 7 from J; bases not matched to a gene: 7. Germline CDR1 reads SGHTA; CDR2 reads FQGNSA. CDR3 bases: TGTGCCAGCAGCTTCCAGGACAGGGTGGGTGAAAAACTGTTTTTT. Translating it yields CASSFQDRVGEKLFF. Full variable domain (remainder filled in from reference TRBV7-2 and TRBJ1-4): GAGVSQSPSNKVTEKGKDVELRCDPISGHTALYWYRQSLGQGLEFLIYFQGNSAPDKSGLPSDRFSAERTGGSVSTLTIQRTQQEDSAVYLCASSFQDRVGEKLFFGSGTQLSVL.

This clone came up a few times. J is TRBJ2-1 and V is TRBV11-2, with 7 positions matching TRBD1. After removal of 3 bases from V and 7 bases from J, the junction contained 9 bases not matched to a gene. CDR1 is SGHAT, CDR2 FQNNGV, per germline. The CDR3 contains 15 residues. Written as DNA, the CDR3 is TGTGCCAGCAGCTTGCCCGGGACAGCCTTAAATGAGCAGTTCTTC. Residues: CASSLPGTALNEQFF.

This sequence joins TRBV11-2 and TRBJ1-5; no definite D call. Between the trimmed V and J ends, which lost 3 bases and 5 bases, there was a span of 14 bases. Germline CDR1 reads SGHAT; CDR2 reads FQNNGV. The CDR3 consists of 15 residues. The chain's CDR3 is CASSFAGQPDQPQHF. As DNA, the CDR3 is TGTGCCAGCAGCTTTGCGGGCCAGCCGGATCAGCCCCAGCATTTT.

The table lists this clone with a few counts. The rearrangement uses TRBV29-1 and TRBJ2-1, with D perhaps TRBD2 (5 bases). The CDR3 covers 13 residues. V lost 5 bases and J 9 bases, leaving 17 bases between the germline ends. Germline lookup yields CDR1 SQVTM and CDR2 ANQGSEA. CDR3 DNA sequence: TGCAGCGTTCCGTTGAGGGCCAGCGGTGAGCAGTTCTTC. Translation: CSVPLRASGEQFF.

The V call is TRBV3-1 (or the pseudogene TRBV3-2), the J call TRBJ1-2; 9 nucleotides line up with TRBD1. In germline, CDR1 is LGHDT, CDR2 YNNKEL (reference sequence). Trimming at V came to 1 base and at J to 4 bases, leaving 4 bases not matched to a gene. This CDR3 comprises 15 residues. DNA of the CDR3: TGTGCCAGCAGCCAAGGGGGGGGACAGGGCTATGGCTACACCTTC. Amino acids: CASSQGGGQGYGYTF.

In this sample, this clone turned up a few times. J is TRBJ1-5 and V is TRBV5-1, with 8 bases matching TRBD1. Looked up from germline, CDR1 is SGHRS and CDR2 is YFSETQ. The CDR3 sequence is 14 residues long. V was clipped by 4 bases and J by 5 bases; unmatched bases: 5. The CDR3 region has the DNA TGCGCCAGCAGCCCAGGGGGCCGGGATCAGCCCCAGCATTTT. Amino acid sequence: CASSPGGRDQPQHF.

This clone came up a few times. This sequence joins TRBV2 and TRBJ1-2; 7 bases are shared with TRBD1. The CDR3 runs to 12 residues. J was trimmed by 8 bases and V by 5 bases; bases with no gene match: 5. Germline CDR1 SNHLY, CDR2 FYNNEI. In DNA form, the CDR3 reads TGTGCCAGCAGTATTGGGACAGTCGGCTACACCTTC. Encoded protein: CASSIGTVGYTF.

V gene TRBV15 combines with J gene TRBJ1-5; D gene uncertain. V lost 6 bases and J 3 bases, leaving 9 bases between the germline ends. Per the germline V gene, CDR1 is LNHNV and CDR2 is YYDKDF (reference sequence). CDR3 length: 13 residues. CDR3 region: CATSVQFNQPQHF. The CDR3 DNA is TGTGCCACCAGTGTGCAGTTCAATCAGCCCCAGCATTTT. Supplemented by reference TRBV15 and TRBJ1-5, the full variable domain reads DAMVIQNPRYQVTQFGKPVTLSCSQTLNHNVMYWYQQKSSQAPKLLFHYYDKDFNNEADTPDNFQSRRPNTSFCFLDIRSPGLGDTAMYLCATSVQFNQPQHFGDGTRLSIL.

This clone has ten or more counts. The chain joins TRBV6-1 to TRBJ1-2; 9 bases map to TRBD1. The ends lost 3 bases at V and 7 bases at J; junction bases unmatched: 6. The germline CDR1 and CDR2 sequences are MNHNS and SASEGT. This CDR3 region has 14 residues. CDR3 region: CASSELQGAGGYTF. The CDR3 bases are TGTGCCAGCAGTGAGCTACAGGGGGCAGGTGGCTACACCTTC.

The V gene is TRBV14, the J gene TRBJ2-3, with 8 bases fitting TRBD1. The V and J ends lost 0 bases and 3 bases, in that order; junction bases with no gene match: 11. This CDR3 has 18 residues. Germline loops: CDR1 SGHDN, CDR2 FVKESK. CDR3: CASSQDSGQGFRTDTQYF. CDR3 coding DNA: TGTGCCAGCAGCCAAGATTCTGGACAGGGTTTTAGGACAGATACGCAGTATTTT.

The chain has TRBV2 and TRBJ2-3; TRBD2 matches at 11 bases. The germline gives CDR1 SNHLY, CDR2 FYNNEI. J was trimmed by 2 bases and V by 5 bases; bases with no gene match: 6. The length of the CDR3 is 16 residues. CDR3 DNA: TGTGCCAGCAGTTTAACTAGCGGGGGCCCCACAGATACGCAGTATTTT. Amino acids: CASSLTSGGPTDTQYF.

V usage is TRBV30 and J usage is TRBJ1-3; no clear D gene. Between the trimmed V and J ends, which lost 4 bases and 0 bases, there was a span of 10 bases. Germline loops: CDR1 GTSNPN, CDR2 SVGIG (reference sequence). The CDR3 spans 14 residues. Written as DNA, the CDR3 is TGTGCCTGGATGTACATTACCTCTGGAAACACCATATATTTT. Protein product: CAWMYITSGNTIYF.

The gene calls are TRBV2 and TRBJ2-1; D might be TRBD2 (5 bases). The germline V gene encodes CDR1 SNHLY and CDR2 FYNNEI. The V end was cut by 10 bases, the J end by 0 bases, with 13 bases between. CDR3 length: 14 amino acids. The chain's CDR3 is CATTAESSYNEQFF. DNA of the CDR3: TGTGCCACCACAGCGGAGAGCTCCTACAATGAGCAGTTCTTC.

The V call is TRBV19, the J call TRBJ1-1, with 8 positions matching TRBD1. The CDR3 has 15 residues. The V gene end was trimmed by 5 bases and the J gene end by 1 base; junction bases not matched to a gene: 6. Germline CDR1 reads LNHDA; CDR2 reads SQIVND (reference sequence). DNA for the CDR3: TGTGCCAGTAGTCCAAGGGACAGGACGAACACTGAAGCTTTCTTT. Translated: CASSPRDRTNTEAFF.

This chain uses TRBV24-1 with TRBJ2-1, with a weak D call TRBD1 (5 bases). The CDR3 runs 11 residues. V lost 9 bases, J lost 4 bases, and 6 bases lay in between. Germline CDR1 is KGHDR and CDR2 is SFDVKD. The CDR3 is CATGAYNEQFF. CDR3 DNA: TGTGCCACCGGGGCGTACAATGAGCAGTTCTTC.

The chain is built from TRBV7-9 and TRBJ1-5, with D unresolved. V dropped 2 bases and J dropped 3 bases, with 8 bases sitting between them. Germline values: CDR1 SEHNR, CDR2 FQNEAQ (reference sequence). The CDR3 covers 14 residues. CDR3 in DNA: TGTGCCAGCAGCTTACCGGGAAACAATCAGCCCCAGCATTTT. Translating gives CASSLPGNNQPQHF.

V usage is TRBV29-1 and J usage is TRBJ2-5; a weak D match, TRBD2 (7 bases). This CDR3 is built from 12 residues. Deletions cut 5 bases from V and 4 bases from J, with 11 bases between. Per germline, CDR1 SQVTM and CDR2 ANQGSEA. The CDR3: CSVSRGGETQYF. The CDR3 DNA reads TGCAGCGTTTCGAGGGGGGGAGAGACCCAGTACTTC.